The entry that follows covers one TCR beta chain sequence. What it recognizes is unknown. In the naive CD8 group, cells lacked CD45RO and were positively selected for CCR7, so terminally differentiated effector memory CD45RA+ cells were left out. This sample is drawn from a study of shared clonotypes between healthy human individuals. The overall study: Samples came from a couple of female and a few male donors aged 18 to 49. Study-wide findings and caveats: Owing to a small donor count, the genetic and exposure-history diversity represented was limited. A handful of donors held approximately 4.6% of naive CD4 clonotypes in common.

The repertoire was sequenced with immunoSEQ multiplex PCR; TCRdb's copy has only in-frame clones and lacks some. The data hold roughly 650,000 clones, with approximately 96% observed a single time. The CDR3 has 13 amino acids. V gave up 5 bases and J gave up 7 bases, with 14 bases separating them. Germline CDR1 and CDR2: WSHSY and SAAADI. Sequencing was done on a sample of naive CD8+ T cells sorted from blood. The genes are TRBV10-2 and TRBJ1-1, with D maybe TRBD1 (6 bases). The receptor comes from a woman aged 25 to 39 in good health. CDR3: CASSQGQSGEAFF. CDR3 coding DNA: TGCGCCAGCAGTCAAGGACAGTCTGGTGAAGCTTTCTTT.